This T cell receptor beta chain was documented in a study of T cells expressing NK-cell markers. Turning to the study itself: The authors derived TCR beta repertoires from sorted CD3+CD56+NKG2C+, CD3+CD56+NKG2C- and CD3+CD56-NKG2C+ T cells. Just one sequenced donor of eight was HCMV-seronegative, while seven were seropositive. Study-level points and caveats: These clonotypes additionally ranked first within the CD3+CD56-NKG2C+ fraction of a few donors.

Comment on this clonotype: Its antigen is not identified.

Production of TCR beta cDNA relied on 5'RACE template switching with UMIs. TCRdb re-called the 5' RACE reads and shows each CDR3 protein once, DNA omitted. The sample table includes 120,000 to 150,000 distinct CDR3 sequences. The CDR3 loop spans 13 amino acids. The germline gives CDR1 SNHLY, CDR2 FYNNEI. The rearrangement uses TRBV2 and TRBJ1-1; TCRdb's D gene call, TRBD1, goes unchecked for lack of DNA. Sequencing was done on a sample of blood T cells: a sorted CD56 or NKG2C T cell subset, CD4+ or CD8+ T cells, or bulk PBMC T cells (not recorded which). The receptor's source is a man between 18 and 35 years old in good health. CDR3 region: CASRDPRDTEAFF.